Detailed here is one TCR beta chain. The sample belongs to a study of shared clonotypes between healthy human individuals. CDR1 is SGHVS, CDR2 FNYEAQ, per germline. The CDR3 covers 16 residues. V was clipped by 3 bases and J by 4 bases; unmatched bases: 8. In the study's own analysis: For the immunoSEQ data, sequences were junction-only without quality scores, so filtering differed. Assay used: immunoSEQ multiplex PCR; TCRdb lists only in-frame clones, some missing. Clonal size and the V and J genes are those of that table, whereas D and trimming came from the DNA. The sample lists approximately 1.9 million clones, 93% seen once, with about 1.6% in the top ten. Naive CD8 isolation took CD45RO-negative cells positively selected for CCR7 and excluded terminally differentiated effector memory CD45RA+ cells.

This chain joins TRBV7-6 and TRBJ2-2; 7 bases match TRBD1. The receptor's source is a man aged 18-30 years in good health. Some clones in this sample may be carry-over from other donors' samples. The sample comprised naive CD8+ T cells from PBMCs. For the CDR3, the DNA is TGTGCCAGCAGCTTGACAGGGTCATTAGGCACCGGGGAGCTGTTTTTT. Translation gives CASSLTGSLGTGELFF.